The clone carrying this T cell receptor (beta chain) has ten or more counts. Its antigen is as yet unknown. This record belongs to a study of T cells in Graves' hyperthyroidism and ophthalmopathy. Overall study findings and caveats: Ophthalmopathy and stable hyperthyroidism were separated by a 13 V-J model. Most clonotypes expanded in thyroid above 0.001 were likewise present in blood.

CDR3 length equals 12 residues. Trimming cost V 5 bases and J 10 bases, with 17 bases left between them. Germline V gene sequence: CDR1 DFQATT, CDR2 SNEGSKA (reference sequence). TCR beta CDR3 sequences were amplified from RNA transcripts. A set of HTBI primers served as the primers for a first-round RT-PCR of the TCR CDR3. TCRdb independently ran MiXCR on the multiplex PCR reads; one entry per CDR3 protein. The table has 90,000 to 120,000 distinct CDR3 sequences, 16% seen once. The receptor's source is a woman aged 50 to 65 with Graves' hyperthyroidism. Sequencing input: blood. V and J are TRBV20-1 and TRBJ1-1; D unresolved. The CDR3 DNA reads TGCAGTGCTCAGGAGGGCGTTCGTGGAGCTTTCTTT. It yields the protein CSAQEGVRGAFF.